One sample yielded the 26 T cell receptor beta chains listed below, sequenced in a study of cytomegalovirus exposure and HLA in healthy donors. With 60 Vbeta and 13 Jbeta primers, the PCR was carried out. Assay used: immunoSEQ multiplex PCR; TCRdb lists only in-frame clones, some missing. The sample carries roughly 200,000 clones, roughly 85% recorded once. Material for sequencing was PBMCs. These receptors were collected from a woman aged 25 to 39 in good health and CMV-seropositive.

The J gene is TRBJ2-1, the V gene TRBV11-2, with a possible D match to TRBD1 (7 bases). The length of the CDR3 is 16 residues. V lost 2 bases to trimming and J lost 0 bases, with 11 bases between them. Germline-derived CDR1 and CDR2 are SGHAT and FQNNGV. CDR3 DNA sequence: TGTGCCAGCAGCTTAAGTCAGGGGGGCTCCTACAATGAGCAGTTCTTC. Translating gives CASSLSQGGSYNEQFF. The whole variable domain, remainder taken from reference TRBV11-2 and TRBJ2-1, is EAGVAQSPRYKIIEKRQSVAFWCNPISGHATLYWYQQILGQGPKLLIQFQNNGVVDDSQLPKDRFSAERLKGVDSTLKIQPAKLEDSAVYLCASSLSQGGSYNEQFFGPGTRLTVL.

Comment on this clone: Different DNA sequences within this sample yield the same CDR3. This rearrangement joins TRBV5-1 to TRBJ1-5, with TRBD1 matching over 7 bases. The CDR3 has 15 amino acids. CDR1 and CDR2 (germline): SGHRS, YFSETQ. Trimming cost V 0 bases and J 3 bases; bases outside gene matches: 3. In DNA, the CDR3 is TGCGCCAGCAGCTTGGGAGACAGGGCCAATCAGCCCCAGCATTTT. Protein sequence: CASSLGDRANQPQHF.

This chain links TRBV12-2 with TRBJ2-7; TRBD2 reflects the table's D call only, with no check against the DNA. TRBV12-2 is given as a pseudogene. The CDR3 covers 9 residues. Here the CDR3 reads CDLPYEQYF. In DNA, the CDR3 is TGTGACCTACCATACGAGCAGTACTTC.

The rearrangement joins TRBV5-1 to TRBJ2-1; the match to TRBD1 covers 7 bases. The CDR3 contains 15 residues. V lost 1 base, J lost 3 bases, and 4 bases stayed unmatched. Germline CDR1 is SGHRS and CDR2 is YFSETQ. In DNA form, the CDR3 reads TGCGCCAGCAGCTTGAGGGGACAGATCTACAATGAGCAGTTCTTC. It translates to CASSLRGQIYNEQFF.

Only one count was recorded for this clone. V is TRBV15 and J is TRBJ2-1; a weak D match, TRBD2 (7 bases). V lost 0 bases and J 7 bases, leaving 22 bases between the germline ends. The V gene's germline CDR1 is LNHNV and CDR2 YYDKDF (reference sequence). The CDR3 covers 18 residues. In nucleotides, the CDR3 is TGTGCCACCAGCAGAGATTTGGGGGGGGCCACTCTAGGGAATGAGCAGTTCTTC. It codes for CATSRDLGGATLGNEQFF.

This chain joins TRBV4-3 and TRBJ2-3, with TRBD2 matching over 8 bases. The V gene end was trimmed by 3 bases and the J gene end by 2 bases; junction bases not matched to a gene: 4. Germline V gives CDR1 LGHNA, CDR2 YSLEER. The CDR3 contains 15 residues. As DNA, the CDR3 is TGCGCCAGCAGCCAGGGAGCGGGAGCCACAGATACGCAGTATTTT. Amino acids: CASSQGAGATDTQYF.

The CDR3 DNA follows: TGTGCCTGGAGTGTAGTTGGTCAGTCCCATGGAAACACCATATATTTT. Amino acids: CAWSVVGQSHGNTIYF. The J gene is TRBJ1-3, the V gene TRBV30; D is ambiguous. The CDR3 covers 16 residues. Per germline, CDR1 GTSNPN and CDR2 SVGIG (reference sequence). Trimming stripped 0 bases from V and 3 bases from J, with 15 bases between.

The CDR3 here is CSVEGGLGQPQHF. CDR3 DNA: TGCAGCGTTGAGGGGGGTCTAGGACAGCCCCAGCATTTT. The chain joins TRBV29-1 to TRBJ1-5; a possible D gene is TRBD1 (5 bases). This CDR3 is built from 13 residues. CDR1 is SQVTM and CDR2 is ANQGSEA in the germline V gene. V was trimmed by 3 bases and J by 7 bases, leaving 13 bases between them.

V and J are TRBV7-8 and TRBJ2-7; 11 nucleotides align to TRBD2. V gave up 3 bases and J gave up 1 base; unmatched junction bases: 2. The CDR3 sequence is 15 residues long. Per the germline V gene, CDR1 is SGHVS and CDR2 is FQNEAQ. CDR3 amino acids: CASSFLAGGSYEQYF. Here the CDR3 DNA reads TGTGCCAGCAGCTTCCTAGCGGGGGGATCCTACGAGCAGTACTTC.

The chain links TRBV10-3 to TRBJ2-1, with a tentative D call TRBD2 (5 bases). CDR1 ENHRY and CDR2 SYGVKD come from the germline V gene. This CDR3 has 15 residues. The V end lost 3 bases, the J end lost 2 bases, and 11 bases lay between the germline ends. CDR3 region: CAISDSGKTYNEQFF. The DNA for the CDR3 is TGTGCCATCAGTGACTCCGGGAAAACCTACAATGAGCAGTTCTTC.

V usage is TRBV6-1 and J usage is TRBJ2-1, with TRBD2 matching 12 bases. Germline V gives CDR1 MNHNS, CDR2 SASEGT. J lost 4 bases, V lost 4 bases, and 5 bases had no gene match. The CDR3 runs to 16 residues. CDR3 amino acids: CASSGTSGEAYNEQFF. CDR3 DNA: TGTGCCAGCAGTGGGACTAGCGGGGAGGCTTACAATGAGCAGTTCTTC.

The V gene is TRBV5-1, the J gene TRBJ2-3, with 9 bases that match TRBD1. CDR3 length: 14 residues. The V gene's germline CDR1 is SGHRS and CDR2 YFSETQ. With V trimmed by 4 bases and J by 5 bases, 5 bases remained unmatched. In nucleotides, the CDR3 is TGCGCCAGCAGCCCGGGACAGGGCAGAGATACGCAGTATTTT. Amino acids: CASSPGQGRDTQYF.

There are a few counts of this clone. The CDR3 coding sequence is TGTGCCAGTAGTATTGCACTTGTGAACACCGGGGAGCTGTTTTTT. It encodes CASSIALVNTGELFF. The chain recombines TRBV19 with TRBJ2-2; no clear D gene. The CDR3 sequence is 15 residues long. Germline V lookup: CDR1 LNHDA, CDR2 SQIVND (reference sequence). Trimming removed 3 bases from V and 1 base from J, with 9 bases in between.

In its sample, this clone was seen once. This CDR3 is CASSLGAADTGELFF. For the CDR3, the DNA is TGTGCCAGCAGCTTAGGGGCAGCAGACACCGGGGAGCTGTTTTTT. This chain uses TRBV7-9 with TRBJ2-2; no clear D gene. The CDR3 is 15 residues long. Germline CDR1 reads SEHNR; CDR2 reads FQNEAQ (reference sequence). The V gene lost 1 base and the J gene lost 3 bases, with 9 bases spanning the gap.

The chain has TRBV6-6 and TRBJ1-1; 7 positions match TRBD1. Trimming removed 0 bases from V and 4 bases from J; junction bases left unmatched: 2. This CDR3 comprises 14 residues. The germline V gene has CDR1 MNHNY and CDR2 SVGAGI (reference sequence). CDR3 DNA sequence: TGTGCCAGCAGTTACTCGGACAGGCCCACTGAAGCTTTCTTT. Protein: CASSYSDRPTEAFF.

The rearrangement uses TRBV6-1 and TRBJ2-5; 7 bases fit TRBD1. Near its end, the DNA agrees better with TRBJ2-7, so the J call may be wrong. The CDR3 totals 13 residues. Germline loops: CDR1 MNHNS, CDR2 SASEGT. CDR3 nucleotide sequence: TGTGCCAGCAGCGGGGACAGAGACTACGAGCAGTACTTC. As protein: CASSGDRDYEQYF.

V usage is TRBV29-1 and J usage is TRBJ2-6, with D unresolved. Looked up from germline, CDR1 is SQVTM and CDR2 is ANQGSEA. This CDR3 has 14 residues. V lost 6 bases and J lost 0, with 9 bases in between. The CDR3 sequence: CSVATVSGANVLTF. In nucleotides, the CDR3 is TGCAGCGTGGCCACAGTCTCTGGGGCCAACGTCCTGACTTTC.

V is TRBV7-9 and J is TRBJ2-7, with D maybe TRBD2 (6 bases). Germline V gene data show CDR1 as SEHNR and CDR2 as FQNEAQ (reference sequence). V was cut by 5 bases and J by 4 bases, with 12 bases left in between. The CDR3 contains 13 residues. The CDR3 protein is CASSHPAGYEQYF. DNA of the CDR3: TGTGCCAGCAGCCACCCGGCGGGGTACGAGCAGTACTTC.

V is TRBV5-1 and J is TRBJ2-3, with 7 bases that match TRBD2. Germline V CDR1 and CDR2: SGHRS, YFSETQ. Trimming removed 0 bases from V and 0 bases from J; junction bases left unmatched: 4. The CDR3 runs 16 residues. In nucleotides, the CDR3 is TGCGCCAGCAGCTTGGGCCTAGCGGTTAGCACAGATACGCAGTATTTT. This encodes CASSLGLAVSTDTQYF.

This chain connects TRBV5-5 to TRBJ2-7, with 8 bases fitting TRBD1. The CDR3 consists of 15 residues. V lost 3 bases to trimming and J lost 3 bases; unmatched junction nucleotides: 8. CDR1 SGHKS and CDR2 YYEKEE come from the germline V gene (reference sequence). CDR3 sequence reads: CASSWTGRGVYEQYF. For the CDR3, the DNA is TGTGCCAGCAGCTGGACAGGGCGAGGAGTCTACGAGCAGTACTTC. Together with reference TRBV5-5 and TRBJ2-7, the CDR3 gives the full variable domain: DAGVTQSPTHLIKTRGQQVTLRCSPISGHKSVSWYQQVLGQGPQFIFQYYEKEERGRGNFPDRFSARQFPNYSSELNVNALLLGDSALYLCASSWTGRGVYEQYFGPGTRLTVT.

This clone was detected once. The gene calls are TRBV5-4 and TRBJ2-3; TRBD2 matches at 8 bases. Germline-derived CDR1 and CDR2 are SGHNT and YYREEE (reference sequence). The CDR3 loop spans 15 amino acids. The V segment lost 4 bases and the J segment 1 base; nucleotides outside the gene matches: 5. DNA for the CDR3: TGTGCCAGCAGCGCCGGGGGGGCCCGCACAGATACGCAGTATTTT. Translated: CASSAGGARTDTQYF.

The chain links TRBV19 to TRBJ2-5, with D tentatively TRBD1 (5 bases). Germline loops: CDR1 LNHDA, CDR2 SQIVND (reference sequence). The CDR3 is 13 residues long. V was pared by 5 bases and J by 5 bases, with 12 bases between. The CDR3 is CASSSDISETQYF. The CDR3 nucleotides are TGTGCCAGTAGTTCGGACATTTCGGAGACCCAGTACTTC. The full variable domain, its missing parts supplied by reference TRBV19 and TRBJ2-5, is DGGITQSPKYLFRKEGQNVTLSCEQNLNHDAMYWYRQDPGQGLRLIYYSQIVNDFQKGDIAEGYSVSREKKESFPLTVTSAQKNPTAFYLCASSSDISETQYFGPGTRLLVL.

This clone has more than one count but fewer than ten. The V and J genes are TRBV4-3 and TRBJ1-1, with D possibly TRBD1 on 6 matching bases. The CDR3 consists of 15 residues. In germline, CDR1 is LGHNA, CDR2 YSLEER. V was trimmed by 0 bases and J by 1 base, leaving 9 bases between them. CDR3 sequence reads: CASSQDYRENTEAFF. CDR3 nucleotides: TGCGCCAGCAGCCAAGATTACAGGGAGAACACTGAAGCTTTCTTT.

V is TRBV19 and J is TRBJ2-3, with 11 bases aligning to TRBD2. From germline, CDR1 is LNHDA and CDR2 SQIVND (reference sequence). Unmatched junction bases numbered 2, after V lost 3 bases and J lost 6 bases. The CDR3 contains 14 residues. The CDR3 is CASSILAGGDTQYF. In DNA, the CDR3 is TGTGCCAGTAGTATTCTAGCGGGAGGTGATACGCAGTATTTT.

The genes are TRBV5-1 and TRBJ2-7, with 10 bases that match TRBD1. J lost 1 base, V lost 4 bases, and 5 bases had no gene match. CDR3 length: 15 amino acids. CDR1 and CDR2 from the germline V gene are SGHRS and YFSETQ. CDR3 sequence: CASSDRQGASYEQYF. As DNA, the CDR3 is TGCGCCAGCAGCGACAGACAGGGGGCTTCCTACGAGCAGTACTTC.

The rearrangement uses TRBV10-2 and TRBJ1-3; no firm D call. Between the trimmed V and J ends, which lost 3 bases and 1 base, there was a span of 4 bases. This CDR3 is 13 amino acids long. Germline V gene data show CDR1 as WSHSY and CDR2 as SAAADI. CDR3 protein: CASSDTSGNTIYF. For the CDR3, the DNA is TGCGCCAGCAGTGATACTTCTGGAAACACCATATATTTT.